This passage covers 14 T cell receptor beta chains from one sample sequenced in a study of cytomegalovirus exposure and HLA in healthy donors. PCR involved 60 Vbeta and 13 Jbeta primers. Clones were read by immunoSEQ multiplex PCR, and TCRdb kept only the in-frame ones, dropping some. This table has about 140,000 clones, around 80% appearing once. The sequenced material came from PBMCs. Receptors were obtained from a man in his forties in good health and CMV-seropositive.

The chain carries TRBV30 and TRBJ2-7; 9 positions agree with TRBD2. This CDR3 contains 14 residues. Germline CDR1 GTSNPN, CDR2 SVGIG (reference sequence). Trimming removed 8 bases from V and 7 bases from J; junction bases left unmatched: 15. The CDR3 loop reads CAVRIAGAAREQYF. CDR3 coding DNA: TGTGCCGTGAGAATAGCGGGAGCGGCTAGGGAGCAGTACTTC.

This chain connects TRBV6-5 to TRBJ2-3, with D possibly TRBD1 on 6 matching bases. Germline CDR1 is MNHEY and CDR2 is SVGAGI. The CDR3 runs 16 residues. Trimming pared 2 bases from V and 4 bases from J, leaving 16 bases between. In DNA form, the CDR3 reads TGTGCCAGCAGTTACGTGGCCTCCAACAGGGCAGATACGCAGTATTTT. It translates to CASSYVASNRADTQYF.

A single count supports this clone. The chain employs TRBV13 and TRBJ2-7, with D tentatively TRBD1 (6 bases). The CDR3 runs 15 residues. Trimming removed 6 bases from V and 4 bases from J, with 19 bases in between. In germline, CDR1 is PRHDT, CDR2 FYEKMQ (reference sequence). CDR3 in amino acids: CASSYSGTINYEQYF. In DNA, the CDR3 is TGTGCCAGCAGTTACTCCGGGACAATTAATTACGAGCAGTACTTC.

The rearrangement links TRBV10-3 to TRBJ1-5; D remains unclear. The CDR3 has 13 residues. Germline V gene data show CDR1 as ENHRY and CDR2 as SYGVKD. V was shortened by 9 bases and J by 4 bases, with 13 bases between the two germline ends. CDR3: CAISRGPNQPQHF. As DNA, the CDR3 is TGTGCCATTTCCCGTGGCCCTAATCAGCCCCAGCATTTT.

This clone was found a few times. Given the absence of the conserved phenylalanine or tryptophan at the CDR3 end, a read error is likely. The chain couples TRBV28 to TRBJ1-1; D unclear. The CDR3 contains 11 residues. Between the trimmed V and J ends, which lost 4 bases and 7 bases, there was a span of 7 bases. Germline V lookup: CDR1 MDHEN, CDR2 SYDVKM. CDR3 nucleotide sequence: TGTGCCAGCAGTTCGTCCGTTGAAGCTTTCGTT. As protein: CASSSSVEAFV.

CDR3 DNA: TGTGCCAGCAGTCCACGACAGGGAAGAGTAACTGAAGCTTTCTTT. Protein sequence: CASSPRQGRVTEAFF. The chain employs TRBV27 and TRBJ1-1; TRBD1 agrees at 7 bases. With 5 bases clipped from V and 5 bases from J, the junction kept 11 bases outside the gene matches. CDR3 length: 15 residues. Looked up from germline, CDR1 is MNHEY and CDR2 is SMNVEV (reference sequence).

This clone has more than one count but fewer than ten. The V gene is TRBV15, the J gene TRBJ1-5; 7 bases line up with TRBD1. Germline V gene data show CDR1 as LNHNV and CDR2 as YYDKDF (reference sequence). The length of the CDR3 is 17 residues. J was trimmed by 2 bases and V by 1 base; bases with no gene match: 8. For the CDR3, the DNA is TGTGCCACCAGCAGAGGGTTGAGGGGGCGAGGCAATCAGCCCCAGCATTTT. Translated, it gives CATSRGLRGRGNQPQHF.

The rearrangement joins TRBV5-1 to TRBJ1-1; D not certain. In germline, CDR1 is SGHRS, CDR2 YFSETQ. The CDR3 loop spans 15 amino acids. Trimming left V 1 base short and J 0 bases short, with 10 bases between. The CDR3 nucleotides are TGCGCCAGCAGCTTGAAGCGGGCCCTGAACACTGAAGCTTTCTTT. Translated, it gives CASSLKRALNTEAFF.

The rearrangement links TRBV19 to TRBJ1-4; 7 bases match TRBD1. CDR1 LNHDA and CDR2 SQIVND come from the germline V gene (reference sequence). With 5 bases clipped from V and 8 bases from J, the junction kept 8 bases outside the gene matches. The CDR3 is made up of 14 amino acids. CDR3 protein: CASSHRDRKEKLFF. CDR3 nucleotides: TGTGCCAGTAGTCACCGGGACAGAAAAGAAAAACTGTTTTTT.

The V and J genes are TRBV14 and TRBJ2-2; 10 positions agree with TRBD2. Germline assignment: CDR1 SGHDN and CDR2 FVKESK. The CDR3 runs to 15 residues. With 2 bases clipped from V and 6 bases from J, the junction kept 3 bases outside the gene matches. DNA of the CDR3: TGTGCCAGCAGCCAACAAGCGGGAGGGCCCGGGGAGCTGTTTTTT. Amino acid sequence: CASSQQAGGPGELFF.

J is TRBJ2-7 and V is TRBV7-8, with 12 bases that match TRBD1. V lost 5 bases and J lost 2; bases outside the gene matches: 7. Per germline, CDR1 SGHVS and CDR2 FQNEAQ. The CDR3 is 16 amino acids. The CDR3 loop is CASSRWDRGLTYEQYF. Written as DNA, the CDR3 is TGTGCCAGCAGCCGATGGGACAGGGGGCTCACCTACGAGCAGTACTTC.

The V gene is TRBV10-3, the J gene TRBJ1-2; 7 nucleotides match TRBD1. The CDR3 consists of 15 residues. V lost 2 bases, J lost 6 bases, and 9 bases stayed unmatched. The germline V gene has CDR1 ENHRY and CDR2 SYGVKD. DNA for the CDR3: TGTGCCATCAGTGAGCCTTCGACAGGGTGGAATGGCTACACCTTC. It specifies CAISEPSTGWNGYTF.

The chain is built from TRBV18 and TRBJ2-5; the match to TRBD1 covers 8 bases. This CDR3 has 15 amino acids. V shed 6 bases and J 0 bases; nucleotides not matched to a gene: 6. Germline V lookup: CDR1 KGHSH, CDR2 LQKENI. CDR3 bases: TGTGCCAGCTCCCGCGGGACAGGTTACCAAGAGACCCAGTACTTC. This sequence encodes CASSRGTGYQETQYF.

This clone was seen a single time. The chain carries TRBV5-1 and TRBJ2-3, with D possibly matching TRBD2 (6 bases). This CDR3 has 15 amino acids. The germline V and J ends were trimmed by 6 bases and 5 bases, with 19 bases remaining between them. From germline, CDR1 is SGHRS and CDR2 YFSETQ. The CDR3 DNA is TGCGCCAGCAATCTAGCGCCCCTCACACGAGATACGCAGTATTTT. This gives the protein CASNLAPLTRDTQYF.